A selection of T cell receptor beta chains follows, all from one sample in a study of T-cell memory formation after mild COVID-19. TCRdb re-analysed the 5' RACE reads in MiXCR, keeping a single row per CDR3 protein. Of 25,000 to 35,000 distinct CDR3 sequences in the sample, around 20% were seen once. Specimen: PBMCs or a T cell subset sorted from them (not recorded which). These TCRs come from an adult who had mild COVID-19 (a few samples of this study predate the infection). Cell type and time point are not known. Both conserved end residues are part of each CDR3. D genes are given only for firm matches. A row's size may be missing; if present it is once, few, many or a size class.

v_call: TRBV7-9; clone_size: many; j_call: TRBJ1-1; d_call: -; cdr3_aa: CASSSLIRERPGHWNTEAFF; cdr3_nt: TGTGCCAGCAGCTCTCTTATTCGGGAAAGACCGGGACACTGGAACACTGAAGCTTTCTTT
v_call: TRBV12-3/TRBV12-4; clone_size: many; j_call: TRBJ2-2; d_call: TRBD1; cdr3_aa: CASSIRGGGWTGELFF; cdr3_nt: TGTGCCAGCAGTATCAGAGGGGGCGGGTGGACCGGGGAGCTGTTTTTT
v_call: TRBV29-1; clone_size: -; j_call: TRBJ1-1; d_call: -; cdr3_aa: CSADGQTNTEAFF; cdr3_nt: TGCAGCGCTGACGGACAGACGAACACTGAAGCTTTCTTT
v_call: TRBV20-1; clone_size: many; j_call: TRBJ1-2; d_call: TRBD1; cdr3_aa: CSAPITGGADYGYTF; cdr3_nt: TGCAGTGCCCCCATCACAGGGGGCGCGGACTATGGCTACACCTTC
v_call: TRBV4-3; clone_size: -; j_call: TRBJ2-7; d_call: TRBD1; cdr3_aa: CASSASGQGTGEQYF; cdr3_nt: TGCGCCAGCAGCGCTAGTGGACAGGGGACAGGCGAGCAGTACTTC
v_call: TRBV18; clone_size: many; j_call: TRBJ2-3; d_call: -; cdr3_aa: CASSPIRESGTDTQYF; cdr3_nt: TGTGCCAGCTCACCTATTCGGGAGTCCGGCACAGATACGCAGTATTTT
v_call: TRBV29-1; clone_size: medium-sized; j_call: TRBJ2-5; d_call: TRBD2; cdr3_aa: CSVAGLAGRETQYF; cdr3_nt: TGCAGCGTGGCGGGACTAGCGGGAAGAGAGACCCAGTACTTC
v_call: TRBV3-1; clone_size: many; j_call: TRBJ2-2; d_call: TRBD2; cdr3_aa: CASSQASGRAGELFF; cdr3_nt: TGTGCCAGCAGCCAAGCTAGCGGGAGGGCCGGGGAGCTGTTTTTT
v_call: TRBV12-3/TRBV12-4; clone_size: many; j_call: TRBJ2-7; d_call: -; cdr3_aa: CASSSLVGYEQYF; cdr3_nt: TGTGCCAGCAGTTCACTAGTGGGGTACGAGCAGTACTTC
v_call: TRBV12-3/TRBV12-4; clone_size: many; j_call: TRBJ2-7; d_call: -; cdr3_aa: CASSFEGEQYF; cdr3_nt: TGTGCCAGCAGTTTCGAGGGCGAGCAGTACTTC
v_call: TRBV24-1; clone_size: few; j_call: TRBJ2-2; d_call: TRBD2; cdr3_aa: CATSDQIAGAVGELFF; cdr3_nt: TGTGCCACCAGTGATCAAATAGCGGGAGCGGTCGGGGAGCTGTTTTTT
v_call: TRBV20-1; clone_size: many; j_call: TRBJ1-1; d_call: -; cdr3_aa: CSALDGMNTEAFF; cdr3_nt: TGCAGTGCTTTAGACGGCATGAACACTGAAGCTTTCTTT
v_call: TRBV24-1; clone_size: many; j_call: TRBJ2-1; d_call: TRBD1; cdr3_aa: CATSLTGVGNNEQFF; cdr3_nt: TGTGCCACTTCCTTGACAGGGGTGGGGAACAATGAGCAGTTCTTC
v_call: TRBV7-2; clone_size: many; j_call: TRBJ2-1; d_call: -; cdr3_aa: CASSLAQVGQGSNEQFF; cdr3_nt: TGTGCCAGCAGCTTAGCGCAAGTTGGTCAGGGAAGCAATGAGCAGTTCTTC
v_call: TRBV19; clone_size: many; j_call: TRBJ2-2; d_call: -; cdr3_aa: CASSIGTNTGELFF; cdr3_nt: TGTGCCAGTAGTATAGGAACGAACACCGGGGAGCTGTTTTTT
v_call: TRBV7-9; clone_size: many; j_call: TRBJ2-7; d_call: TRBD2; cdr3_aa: CASSSTSGIYEQYF; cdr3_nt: TGTGCCAGCAGCTCCACTAGCGGGATTTACGAGCAGTACTTC
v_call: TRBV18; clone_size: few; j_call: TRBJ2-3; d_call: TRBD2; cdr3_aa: CASSPLAGGQRGTDTQYF; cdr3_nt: TGTGCCAGCTCACCTCTAGCGGGGGGGCAACGCGGCACAGATACGCAGTATTTT
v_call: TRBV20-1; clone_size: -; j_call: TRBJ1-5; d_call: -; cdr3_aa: CSARDQAGNQPQHF; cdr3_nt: TGCAGTGCTAGAGACCAGGCGGGCAATCAGCCCCAGCATTTT
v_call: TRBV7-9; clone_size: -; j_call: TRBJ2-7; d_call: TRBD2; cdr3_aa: CASRFSQREVTYEQYF; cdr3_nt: TGTGCCAGCAGATTCTCCCAGCGGGAGGTGACCTACGAGCAGTACTTC
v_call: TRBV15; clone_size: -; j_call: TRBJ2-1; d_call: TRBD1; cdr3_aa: CATSRDFGTGYNEQFF; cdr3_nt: TGTGCCACCAGCAGAGATTTCGGGACAGGGTACAATGAGCAGTTCTTC
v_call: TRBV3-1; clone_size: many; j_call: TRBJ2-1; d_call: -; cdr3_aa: CASSLWGGQYEQFF; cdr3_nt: TGTGCCAGCAGCCTTTGGGGGGGCCAATATGAGCAGTTCTTC
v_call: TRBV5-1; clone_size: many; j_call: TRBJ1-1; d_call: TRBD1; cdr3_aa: CASSGQGAEAFF; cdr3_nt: TGCGCCAGCAGCGGACAGGGAGCTGAAGCTTTCTTT
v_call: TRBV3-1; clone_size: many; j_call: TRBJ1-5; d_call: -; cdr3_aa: CASSQDWGGSQPQHF; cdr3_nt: TGTGCCAGCAGCCAAGATTGGGGGGGCAGTCAGCCCCAGCATTTT
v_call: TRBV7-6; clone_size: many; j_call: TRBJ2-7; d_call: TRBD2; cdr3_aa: CASSFRGEGKQYF; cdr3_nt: TGTGCCAGCAGCTTTAGAGGGGAGGGGAAGCAGTACTTC
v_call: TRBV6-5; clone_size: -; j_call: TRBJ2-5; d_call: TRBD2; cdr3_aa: CASSYPTEAGVETQYF; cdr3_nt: TGTGCCAGCAGTTACCCCACCGAGGCGGGAGTGGAGACCCAGTACTTC
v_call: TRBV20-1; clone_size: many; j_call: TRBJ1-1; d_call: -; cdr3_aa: CSARDPRGPGMGQVAFF; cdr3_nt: TGCAGTGCTAGAGATCCCAGGGGTCCGGGGATGGGGCAGGTAGCTTTCTTT
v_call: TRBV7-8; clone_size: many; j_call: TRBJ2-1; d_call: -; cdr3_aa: CASSLRALASDNEQFF; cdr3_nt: TGTGCCAGCAGCTTAAGGGCTCTGGCTTCGGACAATGAGCAGTTCTTC
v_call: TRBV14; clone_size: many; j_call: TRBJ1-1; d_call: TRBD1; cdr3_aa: CASSQFDRDTEAFF; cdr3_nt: TGTGCCAGCAGCCAGTTCGACAGGGACACTGAAGCTTTCTTT
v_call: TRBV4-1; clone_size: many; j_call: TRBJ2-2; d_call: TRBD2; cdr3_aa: CASSQESGLASTGELFF; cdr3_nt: TGCGCCAGCAGCCAAGAGTCGGGACTAGCGAGCACCGGGGAGCTGTTTTTT
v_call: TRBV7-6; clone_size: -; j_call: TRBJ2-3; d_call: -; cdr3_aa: CASSLGGAVADTQYF; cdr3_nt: TGTGCCAGCAGCTTAGGCGGGGCGGTGGCAGATACGCAGTATTTT
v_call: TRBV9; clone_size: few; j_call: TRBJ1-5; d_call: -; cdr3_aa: CASRTVGVNSNQPQHF; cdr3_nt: TGTGCCAGCAGAACCGTGGGGGTTAATAGCAATCAGCCCCAGCATTTT
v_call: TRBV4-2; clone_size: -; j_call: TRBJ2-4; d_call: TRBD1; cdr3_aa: CASSPGGREGDIQYF; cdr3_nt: TGTGCCAGCAGCCCAGGGGGCAGGGAAGGGGACATTCAGTACTTC
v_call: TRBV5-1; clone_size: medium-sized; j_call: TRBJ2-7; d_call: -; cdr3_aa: CASSLAQGAYEQYF; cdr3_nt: TGCGCCAGCAGCTTGGCGCAGGGAGCCTACGAGCAGTACTTC
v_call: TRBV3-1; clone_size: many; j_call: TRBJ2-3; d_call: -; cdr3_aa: CASSQRTPRPTDTQYF; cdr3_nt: TGTGCCAGCAGCCAACGGACCCCCCGGCCCACAGATACGCAGTATTTT
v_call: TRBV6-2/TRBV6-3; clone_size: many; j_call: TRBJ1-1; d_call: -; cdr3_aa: CASSYLSGGVNTEAFF; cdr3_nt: TGTGCCAGCAGTTACCTGAGTGGGGGAGTGAACACTGAAGCTTTCTTT
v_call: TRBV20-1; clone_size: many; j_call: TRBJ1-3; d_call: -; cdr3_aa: CSARPQGMDTIYF; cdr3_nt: TGCAGTGCTAGACCTCAGGGAATGGACACCATATATTTT
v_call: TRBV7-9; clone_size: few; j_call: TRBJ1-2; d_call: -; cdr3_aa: CASSLEDGFYGYTF; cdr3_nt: TGTGCCAGCAGCTTAGAGGACGGATTCTATGGCTACACCTTC
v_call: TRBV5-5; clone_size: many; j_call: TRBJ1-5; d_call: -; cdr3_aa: CASSLEVRLNQPQHF; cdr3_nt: TGTGCCAGCAGCTTGGAGGTCAGACTAAATCAGCCCCAGCATTTT
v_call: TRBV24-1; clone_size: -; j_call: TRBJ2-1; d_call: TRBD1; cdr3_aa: CATRRQGASGNEQFF; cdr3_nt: TGTGCCACCAGAAGACAGGGGGCGAGTGGCAATGAGCAGTTCTTC
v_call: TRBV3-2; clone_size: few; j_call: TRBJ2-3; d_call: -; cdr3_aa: CASSQNTGTAGTDTQYF; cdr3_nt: TGTGCCAGCAGCCAAAACACCGGGACAGCTGGGACAGATACGCAGTATTTT
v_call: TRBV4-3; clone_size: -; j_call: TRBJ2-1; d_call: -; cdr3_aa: CASSQDGREQFF; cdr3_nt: TGCGCCAGCAGCCAAGACGGTCGGGAGCAGTTCTTC
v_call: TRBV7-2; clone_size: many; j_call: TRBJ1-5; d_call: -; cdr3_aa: CASSLRQGGQPQHF; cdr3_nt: TGTGCCAGCAGCTTACGGCAGGGCGGGCAGCCCCAGCATTTT
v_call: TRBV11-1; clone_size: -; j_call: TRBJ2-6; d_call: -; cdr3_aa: CASSPQSGANVLTF; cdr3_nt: TGTGCCAGCAGCCCCCAGTCGGGGGCCAACGTCCTGACTTTC
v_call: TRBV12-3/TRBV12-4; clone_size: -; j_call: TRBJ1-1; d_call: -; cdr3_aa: CASSLLGVEAFF; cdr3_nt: TGTGCCAGCAGTTTACTAGGGGTTGAAGCTTTCTTT